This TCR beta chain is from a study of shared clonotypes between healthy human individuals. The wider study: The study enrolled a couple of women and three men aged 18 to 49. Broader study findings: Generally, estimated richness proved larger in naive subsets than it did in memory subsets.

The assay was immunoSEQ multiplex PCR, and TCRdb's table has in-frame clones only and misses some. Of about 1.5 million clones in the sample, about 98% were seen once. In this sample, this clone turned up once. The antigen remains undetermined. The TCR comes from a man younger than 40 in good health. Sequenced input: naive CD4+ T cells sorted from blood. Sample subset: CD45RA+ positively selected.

The CDR3 is CASSELRTQETQYF. In nucleotides, the CDR3 is TGTGCCAGCAGTGAATTAAGGACCCAAGAGACCCAGTACTTC. This chain joins TRBV6-1 and TRBJ2-5, with D uncertain. This CDR3 is built from 14 residues. CDR1 and CDR2 from the germline V gene are MNHNS and SASEGT. Trimming took off 2 bases at V and 1 base at J, with 8 bases between the two ends.